Listed here are 13 T cell receptor beta chains from one sample, sequenced in a study of T cells in Graves' hyperthyroidism and ophthalmopathy. Researchers took RNA transcripts and amplified the TCR beta CDR3 regions from them. Primed by the HTBI set, a first-round RT-PCR was run on the TCR CDR3. TCRdb passed the multiplex PCR reads through MiXCR, listing each CDR3 protein once. The data hold approximately 400,000 distinct CDR3 sequences, with 20% to 25% observed a single time. Sequenced input: blood. Source of these receptors: a man aged 45 to 65 with Graves' hyperthyroidism.

This clonotype was seen at least ten times. V and J are TRBV12-3 or TRBV12-4 and TRBJ2-5, with 7 bases matching TRBD2. This CDR3 contains 15 residues. The J segment lost 6 bases and the V segment lost 7 bases, leaving 14 bases of the junction unmatched. The CDR3 here is CASTPGRDYFKTQYF. The CDR3 DNA follows: TGTGCCAGCACTCCCGGCCGGGACTACTTCAAGACCCAGTACTTC.

Only a few counts were recorded for this clonotype. The CDR3: CATSDLSGSSYNEQFF. For the CDR3, the DNA is TGTGCCACCAGTGATTTGAGCGGGAGCTCCTACAATGAGCAGTTCTTC. The rearrangement joins TRBV24-1 to TRBJ2-1; 8 bases are a match to TRBD2. Trimming at V came to 0 bases and at J to 0 bases, leaving 0 bases not matched to a gene. Germline values: CDR1 KGHDR, CDR2 SFDVKD. The CDR3 loop spans 16 amino acids.

J is TRBJ2-5 and V is TRBV27; 9 nucleotides match TRBD2. The ends lost 5 bases at V and 4 bases at J; junction bases unmatched: 2. Looked up from germline, CDR1 is MNHEY and CDR2 is SMNVEV (reference sequence). This CDR3 is built from 13 residues. The CDR3 DNA reads as TGTGCCAGCAGTAGGCGGGAGGGAGAGACCCAGTACTTC. It translates to CASSRREGETQYF.

The V gene is TRBV29-1, the J gene TRBJ1-4, with D perhaps matching TRBD1 (6 bases). V dropped 7 bases and J dropped 8 bases, with 17 bases sitting between them. The germline gives CDR1 SQVTM, CDR2 ANQGSEA. This CDR3 comprises 13 residues. The CDR3 coding sequence is TGCAGCGCAGCGTGGGGGGCTGGGGAAAAACTGTTTTTT. Protein product: CSAAWGAGEKLFF.

This clonotype was counted between two and nine times. Just one base apart from a much larger clone, this may be a read error. The chain combines TRBV28 with TRBJ2-5; D is perhaps TRBD1 (6 bases). V lost 2 bases and J 5 bases, leaving 12 bases between the germline ends. The CDR3 runs 14 residues. Looked up from germline, CDR1 is MDHEN and CDR2 is SYDVKM. The CDR3 region has the DNA TGTGCCAGCAGTTTACAGGGGCTGGGGGAGACCCAGTACTTC. Translated, it gives CASSLQGLGETQYF.

This clonotype was detected a few times. This chain uses TRBV24-1 with TRBJ2-7; D might be TRBD1 or TRBD2, each matching 5 bases. The length of the CDR3 is 12 residues. Germline V gives CDR1 KGHDR, CDR2 SFDVKD. V lost 3 bases and J 6 bases, leaving 8 bases between the germline ends. The CDR3 DNA follows: TGTGCCACCAGTGATGGGACGGCCGAGCAGTACTTC. Its translation is CATSDGTAEQYF.

The V gene is TRBV5-1, the J gene TRBJ2-3, with D possibly being TRBD1 (5 bases). Deletions cut 6 bases from V and 6 bases from J, with 17 bases between. The CDR3 has 14 residues. Germline CDR1 SGHRS, CDR2 YFSETQ. CDR3 amino acids: CASTRQGGSDTQYF. The CDR3 region has the DNA TGCGCCAGCACCCGTCAGGGTGGTTCGGATACGCAGTATTTT.

This clonotype showed up just a few times. V is TRBV6-1 and J is TRBJ1-2; the D is unclear. Deletions cut 8 bases from V and 2 bases from J, with 15 bases between. The germline CDR1 and CDR2 sequences are MNHNS and SASEGT. The CDR3 extends over 14 amino acids. The CDR3 spells CASGKQRFNYGYTF. CDR3 in DNA: TGTGCCAGCGGAAAACAGCGCTTCAACTATGGCTACACCTTC.

The V and J genes are TRBV25-1 and TRBJ1-1, with unresolved D. Per the germline V gene, CDR1 is MGHDK and CDR2 is SYGVNS. There are 14 residues in the CDR3. Trimming left V 0 bases short and J 1 base short, with 6 bases between. CDR3 DNA sequence: TGTGCCAGCAGTGAATATAATAAGAACACTGAAGCTTTCTTT. Its translation: CASSEYNKNTEAFF.

V is TRBV20-1 and J is TRBJ2-1; 8 bases agree with TRBD1. Trimming removed 4 bases from V and 2 bases from J; junction bases left unmatched: 1. The length of the CDR3 is 13 residues. In germline, CDR1 is DFQATT, CDR2 SNEGSKA (reference sequence). The CDR3 reads CSATDRAYNEQFF. CDR3 nucleotides: TGCAGTGCTACGGACAGGGCCTACAATGAGCAGTTCTTC.

J is TRBJ2-5 and V is TRBV20-1, with 10 bases matching TRBD2. V was pared by 3 bases and J by 5 bases, with 9 bases of the junction left unmatched. Germline CDR1 is DFQATT and CDR2 is SNEGSKA (reference sequence). The CDR3 spans 15 residues. The CDR3 loop is CSASFTSGIRETQYF. The CDR3 coding sequence is TGCAGTGCTAGTTTTACTAGCGGGATCAGGGAGACCCAGTACTTC.

This chain joins TRBV28 and TRBJ2-7; 10 nucleotides match TRBD2. This CDR3 is built from 16 residues. Losses at the gene ends were 1 base for V and 6 bases for J; bases not matched to a gene: 9. CDR1 is MDHEN and CDR2 is SYDVKM in the germline V gene. CDR3 in amino acids: CASSLYLASGRSEQYF. The CDR3 coding sequence is TGTGCCAGCAGTTTATACCTCGCTAGCGGGAGAAGCGAGCAGTACTTC.

The V gene is TRBV12-3 or TRBV12-4, the J gene TRBJ1-1; D is uncertain. V dropped 9 bases and J dropped 1 base, with 12 bases sitting between them. This CDR3 spans 13 amino acids. CDR3 sequence reads: CASRDAKNTEAFF. In DNA, the CDR3 is TGTGCCAGTCGTGACGCTAAGAACACTGAAGCTTTCTTT.